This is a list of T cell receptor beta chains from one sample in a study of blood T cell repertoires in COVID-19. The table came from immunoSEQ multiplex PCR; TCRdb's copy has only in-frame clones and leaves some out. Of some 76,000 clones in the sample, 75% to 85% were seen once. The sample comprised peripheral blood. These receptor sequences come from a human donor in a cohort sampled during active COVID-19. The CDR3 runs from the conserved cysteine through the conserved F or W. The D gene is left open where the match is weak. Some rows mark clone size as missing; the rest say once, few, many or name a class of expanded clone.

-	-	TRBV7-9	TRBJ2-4	CASSPRLLAKNIQYF	TGTGCCAGCAGCCCCCGACTACTAGCCAAAAACATTCAGTACTTC
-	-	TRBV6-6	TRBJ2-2	CASRAGAPDTGELFF	TGTGCCAGCAGGGCGGGGGCTCCGGACACCGGGGAGCTGTTTTTT
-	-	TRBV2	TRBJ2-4	CASSRDIRDIQYF	TGTGCCAGCAGCAGGGACATAAGAGACATTCAGTACTTC
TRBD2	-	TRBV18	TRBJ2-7	CASSPNYRGDEQYF	TGTGCCAGCTCACCAAATTATCGGGGGGACGAGCAGTACTTC
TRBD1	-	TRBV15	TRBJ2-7	CATSRSLKGQVVYEQYF	TGTGCCACCAGCAGGTCTTTAAAGGGACAGGTTGTCTACGAGCAGTACTTC
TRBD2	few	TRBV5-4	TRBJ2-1	CASSFGTSGGSEQFF	TGTGCCAGCAGCTTCGGGACTAGCGGGGGTAGTGAGCAGTTCTTC
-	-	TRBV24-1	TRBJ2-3	CATSDQTTWEDTQYF	TGTGCCACCAGTGATCAGACCACGTGGGAGGATACGCAGTATTTT
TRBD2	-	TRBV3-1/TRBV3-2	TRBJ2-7	CASSRDYGDEQYF	TGTGCCAGCAGCCGGGACTACGGGGACGAGCAGTACTTC
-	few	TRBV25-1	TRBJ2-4	CASSGSHELAKNIQYF	TGTGCCAGCAGTGGCTCCCACGAGCTAGCCAAAAACATTCAGTACTTC
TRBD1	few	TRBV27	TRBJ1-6	CASSTHGTDNSPLHF	TGTGCCAGCAGTACTCACGGGACAGATAATTCACCCCTCCACTTT
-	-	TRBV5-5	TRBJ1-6	CASSPGGAGSPLHF	TGTGCCAGCAGCCCGGGAGGGGCGGGTTCACCCCTCCACTTT
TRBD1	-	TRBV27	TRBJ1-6	CAPLGQGLGNSPLHF	TGTGCCCCCTTGGGACAGGGTTTAGGTAATTCACCCCTCCACTTT
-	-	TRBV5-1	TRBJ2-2	CASSTGLSGTGELFF	TGCGCCAGCAGCACTGGACTATCCGGCACCGGGGAGCTGTTTTTT
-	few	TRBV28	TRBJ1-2	CASSLWWDSNYGYTF	TGTGCCAGCAGTTTATGGTGGGACTCTAACTATGGCTACACCTTC
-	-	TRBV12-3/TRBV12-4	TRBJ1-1	CASRQSNTEAFF	TGTGCCAGCAGGCAGTCAAACACTGAAGCTTTCTTT
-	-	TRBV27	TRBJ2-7	CASSLTSTLYEQYF	TGTGCCAGCAGTCTGACTTCTACCTTATACGAGCAGTACTTC
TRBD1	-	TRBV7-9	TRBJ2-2	CASGRQGTPLMLTGELFF	TGTGCCAGCGGCAGACAGGGGACTCCTCTGATGTTAACCGGGGAGCTGTTTTTT
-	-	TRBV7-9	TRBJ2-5	CASSPPQARQETQYF	TGTGCCAGCAGCCCCCCCCAAGCGCGCCAAGAGACCCAGTACTTC
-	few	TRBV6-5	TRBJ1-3	CASSRGGPSGNTIYF	TGTGCCAGCAGCCGAGGAGGACCCTCTGGAAACACCATATATTTT
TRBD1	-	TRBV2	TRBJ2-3	CASSEQGALSTDTQYF	TGTGCCAGCAGTGAACAGGGGGCACTAAGCACAGATACGCAGTATTTT
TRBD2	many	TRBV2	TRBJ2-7	CASSVFTSVEQYF	TGTGCCAGCAGTGTCTTCACTAGCGTCGAGCAGTACTTC
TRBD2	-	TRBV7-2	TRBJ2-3	CASRPAKLAGAHTDTQYF	TGTGCCAGCAGACCCGCCAAACTAGCGGGGGCCCACACAGATACGCAGTATTTT
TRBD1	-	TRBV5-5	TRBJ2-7	CASSYGTAYEQYF	TGTGCCAGCAGCTACGGGACAGCCTACGAGCAGTACTTC
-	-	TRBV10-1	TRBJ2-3	CASSEGGGIDTQYF	TGCGCCAGCAGTGAGGGGGGGGGCATTGATACGCAGTATTTT
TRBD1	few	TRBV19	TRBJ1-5	CASSPQGAPSNQPQHF	TGTGCCAGTAGCCCACAGGGGGCTCCTAGCAATCAGCCCCAGCATTTT
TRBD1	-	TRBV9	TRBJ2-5	CASSRSLQGSRETQYF	TGTGCCAGCAGCAGAAGCCTACAGGGGTCGAGAGAGACCCAGTACTTC
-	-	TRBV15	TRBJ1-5	CATSRDKGNQPQHF	TGTGCCACCAGCAGAGATAAGGGGAATCAGCCCCAGCATTTT
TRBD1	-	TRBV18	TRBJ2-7	CASSSGGGQGVHEQYF	TGTGCCAGCTCATCTGGGGGAGGACAGGGGGTCCACGAGCAGTACTTC
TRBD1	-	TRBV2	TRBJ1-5	CASSGGTAENQPQHF	TGTGCCAGCAGTGGGGGGACAGCCGAAAATCAGCCCCAGCATTTT
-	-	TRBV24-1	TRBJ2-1	CATSDAGTVSYEQFF	TGTGCCACCAGTGATGCGGGGACCGTGTCGTATGAGCAGTTCTTC
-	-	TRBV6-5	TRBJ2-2	CASTPGAGSTGELFF	TGTGCCAGCACTCCCGGGGCGGGGAGCACCGGGGAGCTGTTTTTT
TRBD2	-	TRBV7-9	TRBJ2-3	CASSPRLAGSTDTQYF	TGTGCCAGCAGCCCGCGACTAGCGGGTAGCACAGATACGCAGTATTTT
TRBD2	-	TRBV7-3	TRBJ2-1	CASSPGGGAPAGQFF	TGTGCCAGCAGCCCGGGAGGCGGGGCGCCGGCGGGGCAGTTCTTC
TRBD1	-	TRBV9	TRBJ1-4	CASIGQGEEKLFF	TGTGCCAGCATCGGACAGGGCGAAGAAAAACTGTTTTTT
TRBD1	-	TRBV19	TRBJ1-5	CASSIGQGAIQPQHF	TGTGCCAGTAGTATCGGGCAGGGGGCGATTCAGCCCCAGCATTTT
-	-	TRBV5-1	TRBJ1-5	CASSSQGNQPQHF	TGCGCCAGCAGCTCACAGGGAAATCAGCCCCAGCATTTT
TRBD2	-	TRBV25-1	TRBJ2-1	CASSEVPLAGGRNEQFF	TGTGCCAGCAGTGAAGTTCCTCTAGCGGGGGGACGTAATGAGCAGTTCTTC
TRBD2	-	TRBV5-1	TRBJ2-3	CASSLVPSGGEDTQYF	TGCGCCAGCAGCTTGGTGCCTAGCGGGGGTGAGGATACGCAGTATTTT
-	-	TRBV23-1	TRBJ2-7	CASSQFLGDKPYEQYF	TGCGCCAGCAGTCAATTTTTAGGGGACAAACCCTACGAGCAGTACTTC
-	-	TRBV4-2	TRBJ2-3	CASSPIGLTGGRGGADTQYF	TGTGCCAGCAGCCCCATTGGACTAACGGGGGGCCGGGGTGGGGCAGATACGCAGTATTTT
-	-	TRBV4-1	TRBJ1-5	CASSQEPGDSNQPQHF	TGCGCCAGCAGCCAAGAGCCCGGGGATAGCAATCAGCCCCAGCATTTT
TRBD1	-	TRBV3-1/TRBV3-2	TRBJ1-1	CASSQEMRNRGTTEAFF	TGTGCCAGCAGCCAGGAGATGAGGAACAGGGGGACCACTGAAGCTTTCTTT
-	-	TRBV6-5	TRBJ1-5	CASRRGNQPQHF	TGTGCCAGCAGACGGGGAAATCAGCCCCAGCATTTT
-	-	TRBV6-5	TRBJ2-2	CASTDSEAGELFF	TGTGCCAGCACCGATAGTGAGGCCGGGGAGCTGTTTTTT
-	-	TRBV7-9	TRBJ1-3	CASSPSGILSGNTIYF	TGTGCCAGCAGCCCCTCCGGGATACTCTCTGGAAACACCATATATTTT
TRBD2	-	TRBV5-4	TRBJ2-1	CASSVAGVYNEQFF	TGTGCCAGCAGCGTAGCGGGAGTTTACAATGAGCAGTTCTTC
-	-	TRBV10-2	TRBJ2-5	CASSARRKETQYF	TGCGCCAGCAGTGCTAGACGGAAAGAGACCCAGTACTTC